The T cell receptor (beta chain) described here comes from a study of blood T cell repertoires in COVID-19. Overall study context: The cDNA or gDNA used as material had been derived from T cells, B-cell-depleted T cells, or PBMCs.

Deletions cut 5 bases from V and 9 bases from J, with 20 bases between. Looked up from germline, CDR1 is SGHTA and CDR2 is FQGNSA. This CDR3 is built from 14 residues. Living in about 25 US areas, the participants were between roughly 18 and 89 years of age. Recovered Cohort 3 donors showed two negative PCRs, clearance, or symptom resolution. Original methodology: For nucleated cells, counts were estimated from reference gene primer amplification. TCRdb's table, derived via immunoSEQ multiplex PCR, lists solely in-frame clones and lacks some. The V and J calls and clone size come from that table; D and trimming were worked out from the DNA. The profile covers approximately 310,000 clones, with about 89% appearing a single time and roughly 5.3% taken by the ten largest.

V is TRBV7-2 and J is TRBJ2-7; TRBD1 is a possible D gene (6 bases). The sequencing sample was made of PBMCs or T cells enriched from blood (not recorded which). The receptor's source is a man between 60 and 75 years old who had recovered from COVID-19. CDR3 DNA: TGTGCCAGCAGCCCCACAGGGCCTCCGAGGGTGCAGTACTTC. It specifies CASSPTGPPRVQYF.